A selection of T cell receptor beta chains follows, all from one sample in a study of blood T cell repertoires in COVID-19. Clones were read by immunoSEQ multiplex PCR, and TCRdb kept only the in-frame ones, dropping some. The data contain 35,000 to 50,000 clones, about 91% of them singletons. Specimen: peripheral blood. All receptors derive from a human donor in a cohort sampled during active COVID-19. Each CDR3 is given with its conserved first and last residue. Fields, in order: CDR3 protein, CDR3 DNA, J gene, clone size, D gene, V gene. A D gene is named only where the DNA matches it firmly. Rows give clone size only sometimes, using once, few, many, or a class for an expanded clone.

CDR3aa: CASSLMGQGDQPQHF; CDR3nt: TGCGCCAGCAGCTTAATGGGACAGGGGGATCAGCCCCAGCATTTT; j_gene: TRBJ1-5; abundance: -; d_gene: TRBD1; v_gene: TRBV5-1
CDR3aa: CASSYYLVRGGELFF; CDR3nt: TGTGCCAGCAGTTACTACCTCGTCCGGGGCGGGGAGCTGTTTTTT; j_gene: TRBJ2-2; abundance: few; d_gene: -; v_gene: TRBV6-5
CDR3aa: CSAYEYGYTF; CDR3nt: TGCAGTGCTTACGAGTATGGCTACACCTTC; j_gene: TRBJ1-2; abundance: -; d_gene: -; v_gene: TRBV20-1
CDR3aa: CASSYEGTREDTQYF; CDR3nt: TGTGCCAGCAGTTACGAAGGGACTAGAGAGGATACGCAGTATTTT; j_gene: TRBJ2-3; abundance: once; d_gene: TRBD2; v_gene: TRBV6-5
CDR3aa: CASSVGAGQTMGYGYTF; CDR3nt: TGTGCCAGCAGCGTAGGAGCAGGACAGACCATGGGGTATGGCTACACCTTC; j_gene: TRBJ1-2; abundance: -; d_gene: -; v_gene: TRBV9
CDR3aa: CATSREQGGREKLFF; CDR3nt: TGTGCCACCAGCAGGGAACAGGGGGGGCGTGAAAAACTGTTTTTT; j_gene: TRBJ1-4; abundance: -; d_gene: TRBD1; v_gene: TRBV15
CDR3aa: CASSPKLAGSYNEQFF; CDR3nt: TGTGCCAGCTCACCAAAGCTAGCGGGTTCCTACAATGAGCAGTTCTTC; j_gene: TRBJ2-1; abundance: -; d_gene: TRBD2; v_gene: TRBV18
CDR3aa: CASSVGAANTGELFF; CDR3nt: TGTGCCAGCAGCGTGGGGGCGGCGAACACCGGGGAGCTGTTTTTT; j_gene: TRBJ2-2; abundance: -; d_gene: -; v_gene: TRBV9
CDR3aa: CASSVLERNSPLHF; CDR3nt: TGTGCCAGCAGCGTACTCGAGCGAAATTCACCCCTCCACTTT; j_gene: TRBJ1-6; abundance: -; d_gene: -; v_gene: TRBV9
CDR3aa: CASGEAASRSTDTQYF; CDR3nt: TGTGCCAGTGGGGAGGCCGCGTCAAGAAGCACAGATACGCAGTATTTT; j_gene: TRBJ2-3; abundance: -; d_gene: -; v_gene: TRBV19
CDR3aa: CASTSEGVGHEQFF; CDR3nt: TGCGCCAGCACCTCAGAGGGAGTAGGGCATGAGCAGTTCTTC; j_gene: TRBJ2-1; abundance: -; d_gene: -; v_gene: TRBV4-1
CDR3aa: CASSEETSGYNEQFF; CDR3nt: TGTGCCAGCAGTGAAGAGACTAGCGGATACAATGAGCAGTTCTTC; j_gene: TRBJ2-1; abundance: -; d_gene: TRBD2; v_gene: TRBV6-4
CDR3aa: CASSRDTDTQYF; CDR3nt: TGTGCCAGTAGTCGAGACACAGATACGCAGTATTTT; j_gene: TRBJ2-3; abundance: -; d_gene: -; v_gene: TRBV19
CDR3aa: CASSFSGKTDTQYF; CDR3nt: TGCGCCAGCAGCTTCAGCGGGAAAACAGATACGCAGTATTTT; j_gene: TRBJ2-3; abundance: -; d_gene: TRBD2; v_gene: TRBV5-1
CDR3aa: CASSFGTGVSEQYF; CDR3nt: TGTGCCAGCAGTTTCGGGACAGGGGTCTCCGAGCAGTACTTC; j_gene: TRBJ2-7; abundance: -; d_gene: TRBD1; v_gene: TRBV27
CDR3aa: CASLAGTSGDIQYF; CDR3nt: TGTGCCAGCTTAGCCGGGACATCAGGTGACATTCAGTACTTC; j_gene: TRBJ2-4; abundance: -; d_gene: -; v_gene: TRBV6-5
CDR3aa: CASSLDPGSSEQYF; CDR3nt: TGTGCCAGCAGCTTAGATCCAGGGTCCAGCGAGCAGTACTTC; j_gene: TRBJ2-7; abundance: -; d_gene: -; v_gene: TRBV13
CDR3aa: CAWSSGGKGHNEQFF; CDR3nt: TGTGCCTGGAGCTCGGGGGGGAAGGGACACAATGAGCAGTTCTTC; j_gene: TRBJ2-1; abundance: -; d_gene: TRBD2; v_gene: TRBV30
CDR3aa: CASSPGTGGARSYNTIYF; CDR3nt: TGCGCCAGCAGCCCCGGGACAGGGGGCGCGAGGTCTTACAACACCATATATTTT; j_gene: TRBJ1-3; abundance: once; d_gene: TRBD1; v_gene: TRBV4-3
CDR3aa: CASSLRETGPGANVLTF; CDR3nt: TGTGCCAGCAGCTTAAGGGAGACAGGGCCTGGGGCCAACGTCCTGACTTTC; j_gene: TRBJ2-6; abundance: -; d_gene: TRBD1; v_gene: TRBV7-9
CDR3aa: CASGVGGRGGQYF; CDR3nt: TGCGCCAGCGGCGTGGGGGGCCGTGGCGGGCAGTATTTT; j_gene: TRBJ2-3; abundance: -; d_gene: -; v_gene: TRBV5-1
CDR3aa: CASSALQGADEQYF; CDR3nt: TGTGCCAGCAGCGCTCTACAGGGGGCGGACGAGCAGTACTTC; j_gene: TRBJ2-7; abundance: -; d_gene: TRBD1; v_gene: TRBV7-3
CDR3aa: CASSSRLAGFVKTDTQYF; CDR3nt: TGTGCCAGCAGTTCTCGACTAGCGGGCTTTGTAAAGACAGATACGCAGTATTTT; j_gene: TRBJ2-3; abundance: -; d_gene: TRBD2; v_gene: TRBV28
CDR3aa: CASSFGNSRTEAFF; CDR3nt: TGTGCCAGCAGTTTCGGGAACAGTCGAACTGAAGCTTTCTTT; j_gene: TRBJ1-1; abundance: -; d_gene: -; v_gene: TRBV28
CDR3aa: CASSQDRGIYNEQFF; CDR3nt: TGTGCCAGCAGCCAGGACAGGGGAATCTACAATGAGCAGTTCTTC; j_gene: TRBJ2-1; abundance: -; d_gene: TRBD1; v_gene: TRBV5-6
CDR3aa: CAWTSQSGTEAFF; CDR3nt: TGTGCCTGGACCTCACAGAGCGGGACTGAAGCTTTCTTT; j_gene: TRBJ1-1; abundance: -; d_gene: -; v_gene: TRBV30
CDR3aa: CASSPRRGSGTEAFF; CDR3nt: TGTGCCAGCAGCCCCAGGCGGGGAAGCGGCACTGAAGCTTTCTTT; j_gene: TRBJ1-1; abundance: once; d_gene: -; v_gene: TRBV7-2
CDR3aa: CASSLRQGGSPLHF; CDR3nt: TGTGCCAGCAGCCTTCGACAGGGGGGTTCACCCCTCCACTTT; j_gene: TRBJ1-6; abundance: once; d_gene: TRBD1; v_gene: TRBV3-1/TRBV3-2
CDR3aa: CASRLGTSGAGELFF; CDR3nt: TGTGCCAGCAGACTTGGGACTAGCGGGGCCGGGGAGCTGTTTTTT; j_gene: TRBJ2-2; abundance: -; d_gene: TRBD2; v_gene: TRBV6-4